This is a list of T cell receptor beta chains from one sample in a study of neoadjuvant anti-PD-1 for oral cavity cancer. Some clones are missing from TCRdb's copy, which holds only in-frame ones; the method was immunoSEQ multiplex PCR. The top ten hold over 2% of the sample, which has about 14,000 clones, 76% seen once. The specimen comprised PBMCs, sampled after nivolumab (anti-PD-1) treatment. The receptor set was obtained from a person aged 35 to 85 with oral cavity squamous cell carcinoma. The CDR3 runs from the conserved cysteine through the conserved F or W. A D gene is named only where the DNA matches it firmly. Size is omitted from some rows. Given values are once, few, many or a class for expanded clones.

v_gene	len	j_gene	d_gene	abundance	CDR3aa	CDR3nt
TRBV27	13	TRBJ1-1	NA	NA	CASSLLGNTEAFF	TGTGCCAGCAGTTTACTCGGGAACACTGAAGCTTTCTTT
TRBV27	16	TRBJ2-7	TRBD2	NA	CASVTSSSGSAQEQYF	TGTGCCAGCGTTACCTCCTCAAGCGGGAGCGCTCAGGAGCAGTACTTC
TRBV7-6	15	TRBJ2-7	TRBD1	NA	CASSWDREDTYEQYF	TGTGCCAGCAGCTGGGACAGGGAAGATACCTACGAGCAGTACTTC
TRBV6-1	15	TRBJ1-1	NA	NA	CASGRRGGGNTEAFF	TGTGCCAGCGGAAGAAGGGGAGGGGGGAACACTGAAGCTTTCTTT
TRBV5-1	15	TRBJ2-7	TRBD2	NA	CASSLEVTSPLEQYF	TGCGCCAGCAGCTTGGAGGTGACTAGCCCCCTGGAGCAGTACTTC
TRBV7-9	15	TRBJ2-2	NA	NA	CASSVRVPNTGELFF	TGTGCCAGCAGCGTCAGGGTCCCAAACACCGGGGAGCTGTTTTTT
TRBV19	16	TRBJ2-1	NA	NA	CASSIDQGFSYNEQFF	TGTGCCAGTAGTATAGATCAAGGGTTCTCCTACAATGAGCAGTTCTTC
TRBV9	15	TRBJ2-5	TRBD1	NA	CASSVVQGRGETQYF	TGTGCCAGCAGCGTAGTACAGGGGAGAGGAGAGACCCAGTACTTC
TRBV30	12	TRBJ1-2	NA	NA	CAWSSGAAGYTF	TGTGCCTGGTCCTCAGGGGCAGCGGGCTACACCTTC
TRBV27	14	TRBJ1-1	NA	NA	CASSFQGPNTEAFF	TGTGCCAGCAGTTTCCAGGGGCCGAACACTGAAGCTTTCTTT
TRBV11-2	14	TRBJ2-7	NA	NA	CASSLGLGDGEQYF	TGTGCCAGCAGCTTAGGACTGGGGGACGGAGAGCAGTACTTC
TRBV19	14	TRBJ1-4	NA	NA	CASSMFTGTEKLFF	TGTGCCAGTAGTATGTTTACAGGGACCGAAAAACTGTTTTTT
TRBV6-5	13	TRBJ2-7	NA	NA	CASSKGPTLEQYF	TGTGCCAGCAGCAAGGGACCCACCCTCGAGCAGTACTTC
TRBV5-1	16	TRBJ2-1	NA	NA	CASTSGQGHSYNEQFF	TGCGCCAGCACGTCAGGGCAGGGACACTCCTACAATGAGCAGTTCTTC
TRBV28	17	TRBJ1-2	NA	NA	CASSTPDVSSANYGYTF	TGTGCCAGCAGTACCCCGGACGTATCCTCCGCTAACTATGGCTACACCTTC
TRBV10-3	15	TRBJ1-5	NA	NA	CAIGRGGDSNQPQHF	TGTGCCATCGGTCGTGGGGGGGATAGCAATCAGCCCCAGCATTTT
TRBV25-1	15	TRBJ2-5	TRBD1	NA	CASSGSQGARETQYF	TGTGCCAGCAGTGGTTCACAGGGGGCTAGGGAGACCCAGTACTTC
TRBV9	15	TRBJ2-5	TRBD2	few	CASSPRGTRRETQYF	TGTGCCAGCAGCCCTAGGGGGACTAGAAGGGAGACCCAGTACTTC
TRBV11-2	15	TRBJ2-3	TRBD2	NA	CASSYSGSLGDTQYF	TGTGCCAGCAGCTATAGCGGGAGCCTCGGAGATACGCAGTATTTT
TRBV27	14	TRBJ2-7	TRBD1	NA	CASSLDRGLYEQYF	TGTGCCAGCAGCCTCGACAGGGGTCTGTACGAGCAGTACTTC
TRBV20-1	11	TRBJ1-2	NA	NA	CSAGVGNGYTF	TGCAGTGCCGGAGTAGGGAATGGCTACACCTTC
TRBV4-1	14	TRBJ2-7	NA	NA	CASSQRSVGDEQYF	TGCGCCAGCAGCCAACGGTCGGTGGGAGACGAGCAGTACTTC
TRBV6-4	14	TRBJ2-6	NA	NA	CASSEGGGANVLTF	TGTGCCAGCAGTGAGGGGGGTGGGGCCAACGTCCTGACTTTC
TRBV30	15	TRBJ1-1	TRBD1	few	CAWKGQGIMNTEAFF	TGTGCCTGGAAGGGACAGGGCATCATGAACACTGAAGCTTTCTTT
TRBV20-1	11	TRBJ1-2	NA	NA	CSASDDWGYTF	TGCAGTGCTAGCGACGACTGGGGCTACACCTTC
TRBV29-1	13	TRBJ1-5	NA	few	CSVEVGRGGPQHF	TGCAGCGTTGAAGTGGGCCGCGGCGGGCCCCAGCATTTT
TRBV5-6	13	TRBJ2-5	NA	few	CASSLVFLETQYF	TGTGCCAGCAGCTTGGTTTTCCTGGAGACCCAGTACTTC
TRBV29-1	16	TRBJ2-7	TRBD2	NA	CSSLSGGGESSYEQYF	TGCAGCTCCCTGAGCGGGGGAGGAGAGAGCTCCTACGAGCAGTACTTC
TRBV7-9	14	TRBJ1-1	NA	NA	CASSLTGSNTEAFF	TGTGCCAGCAGCTTAACAGGGTCGAACACTGAAGCTTTCTTT
TRBV4-1	12	TRBJ2-7	NA	few	CASSLFPYEQYF	TGCGCCAGCAGCCTGTTTCCCTACGAGCAGTACTTC
TRBV4-1	14	TRBJ2-7	NA	NA	CASRRGFNLNEQYF	TGCGCCAGCAGAAGGGGATTCAACCTTAACGAGCAGTACTTC
TRBV27	17	TRBJ1-2	NA	few	CASTTQFNQTRNYGYTF	TGTGCCAGCACCACACAGTTCAATCAGACTCGGAACTATGGCTACACCTTC
TRBV5-1	16	TRBJ2-7	TRBD2	NA	CASSSRTSGAGYEQYF	TGCGCCAGCAGCTCTCGGACTAGCGGGGCAGGATACGAGCAGTACTTC
TRBV6-1	14	TRBJ2-3	TRBD1	NA	CASRIRQGQDTQYF	TGTGCCAGCAGAATTAGACAGGGGCAAGATACGCAGTATTTT
TRBV6-5	13	TRBJ1-1	NA	NA	CASSYRGGTEAFF	TGTGCCAGCAGTTACAGGGGTGGCACTGAAGCTTTCTTT
TRBV30	13	TRBJ2-1	NA	NA	CAWSPSAYNEQFF	TGTGCCTGGTCCCCTTCCGCCTACAATGAGCAGTTCTTC
TRBV6-5	13	TRBJ2-7	NA	once	CASQGGSPAEQYF	TGTGCCAGTCAGGGGGGCAGCCCCGCCGAGCAGTACTTC
TRBV19	12	TRBJ1-5	NA	once	CASRQGGGPQHF	TGTGCCAGTAGGCAGGGCGGAGGGCCCCAGCATTTT
TRBV19	14	TRBJ2-3	NA	NA	CASSTRRSTDTQYF	TGTGCCAGTAGTACAAGAAGAAGCACAGATACGCAGTATTTT
TRBV15	15	TRBJ2-7	NA	NA	CATSRESGQVNEQYF	TGTGCCACCAGCAGAGAAAGCGGGCAAGTCAACGAGCAGTACTTC
TRBV11-1	15	TRBJ1-4	NA	NA	CASSLGTAANEKLFF	TGTGCCAGCAGCTTAGGAACAGCGGCTAATGAAAAACTGTTTTTT
TRBV27	14	TRBJ1-5	NA	few	CASSFRASNQPQHF	TGTGCCAGCAGTTTCAGGGCAAGCAATCAGCCCCAGCATTTT
TRBV7-2	13	TRBJ2-1	NA	NA	CASSLGLLNEQFF	TGTGCCAGCAGCTTAGGTTTATTGAATGAGCAGTTCTTC
TRBV27	17	TRBJ2-2	NA	NA	CASSLFSLAGMAGELFF	TGTGCCAGCAGTTTATTCTCACTAGCCGGGATGGCCGGGGAGCTGTTTTTT
TRBV27	13	TRBJ1-1	TRBD1	NA	CASSLLAGGEAFF	TGTGCCAGCAGTCTCCTTGCAGGGGGCGAAGCTTTCTTT
TRBV2	15	TRBJ2-1	TRBD2	NA	CASKLTSGARDEQFF	TGTGCCAGCAAGTTGACTAGCGGAGCCAGGGATGAGCAGTTCTTC
TRBV7-7	15	TRBJ2-2	TRBD2	few	CASSPSGGNTGELFF	TGTGCCAGCAGTCCTAGCGGGGGAAACACCGGGGAGCTGTTTTTT
TRBV9	14	TRBJ2-4	TRBD2	once	CATQLLAGKNIQYF	TGTGCCACCCAGCTCCTAGCGGGAAAAAACATTCAGTACTTC
TRBV5-1	15	TRBJ2-3	NA	NA	CASSRTGVVTDTQYF	TGCGCCAGCAGCCGGACCGGGGTAGTTACAGATACGCAGTATTTT
TRBV19	15	TRBJ2-3	NA	NA	CASSIWRASADTQYF	TGTGCCAGTAGTATCTGGCGGGCCTCGGCAGATACGCAGTATTTT
TRBV6-5	14	TRBJ1-2	TRBD1	NA	CASRSTGVNYGYTF	TGTGCCAGCAGATCCACAGGGGTTAACTATGGCTACACCTTC
TRBV30	14	TRBJ1-6	NA	NA	CAWSFERLNSPLHF	TGTGCCTGGAGTTTTGAGAGATTAAATTCACCCCTCCACTTT
TRBV25-1	13	TRBJ2-5	NA	NA	CASSDYVGETQYF	TGTGCCAGCAGTGATTATGTTGGGGAGACCCAGTACTTC
TRBV7-2	12	TRBJ2-5	NA	NA	CASSLLRGTQYF	TGTGCCAGCAGCCTGCTGCGTGGGACCCAGTACTTC
TRBV30	11	TRBJ2-5	NA	NA	CAWTGGETQYF	TGTGCCTGGACAGGGGGGGAGACCCAGTACTTC
TRBV5-7	14	TRBJ1-2	TRBD1	NA	CASSPGQGAGGYTF	TGTGCCAGCAGCCCGGGACAGGGAGCGGGGGGCTACACCTTC